The rows below give T cell receptor beta chains drawn from one sample of a study of cytomegalovirus exposure and HLA in healthy donors. Produced via immunoSEQ multiplex PCR; TCRdb's table is partial and in-frame only. The repertoire has about 160,000 clones, roughly two thirds of them found once; the top ten carry approximately 3%. The sequenced material came from PBMCs. The receptor set was obtained from a woman aged 25 to 45 in good health and CMV-seronegative. Each CDR3 is given with its conserved first and last residue. The order of the fields is V gene, D gene, J gene, clone size, CDR3 DNA, CDR3 protein. A D gene is named only where the DNA matches it firmly. The listing skips clone size in some rows; elsewhere it reads once, few, many or a size class.

V gene: TRBV6-6
D gene: -
J gene: TRBJ2-7
clone size: -
CDR3 DNA: TGTGCCAGCAGTTATGCCGAAAGGGGACTCTCCTACGAGCAGTACTTC
CDR3 protein: CASSYAERGLSYEQYF

V gene: TRBV28
D gene: TRBD2
J gene: TRBJ2-3
clone size: -
CDR3 DNA: TGTGCCAGCACCCATCTAGCGGGGGGGCATTTAGATACGCAGTATTTT
CDR3 protein: CASTHLAGGHLDTQYF

V gene: TRBV10-3
D gene: -
J gene: TRBJ2-7
clone size: -
CDR3 DNA: TGTGCCATCGGGAGTAGGGTCAACGAGCAGTACTTC
CDR3 protein: CAIGSRVNEQYF

V gene: TRBV7-9
D gene: TRBD2
J gene: TRBJ2-1
clone size: once
CDR3 DNA: TGTGCCAGCAGCCCTCCGACTAGCCCTTACAATGAGCAGTTCTTC
CDR3 protein: CASSPPTSPYNEQFF

V gene: TRBV7-9
D gene: -
J gene: TRBJ1-4
clone size: -
CDR3 DNA: TGTGCCAGCAGCTTAGGCAGTCTTAATGAAAAACTGTTTTTT
CDR3 protein: CASSLGSLNEKLFF

V gene: TRBV6-1
D gene: TRBD1
J gene: TRBJ2-5
clone size: -
CDR3 DNA: TGTGCCAGCAGTATAGGATCAGGGGGCGCGGAGACCCAGTACTTC
CDR3 protein: CASSIGSGGAETQYF

V gene: TRBV2
D gene: TRBD2
J gene: TRBJ2-3
clone size: once
CDR3 DNA: TGTGCCAGCAGTGGATACCTAGCGGGGGCCGGCACAGATACGCAGTATTTT
CDR3 protein: CASSGYLAGAGTDTQYF

V gene: TRBV7-2
D gene: TRBD1
J gene: TRBJ2-3
clone size: -
CDR3 DNA: TGTGCCAGCAGCCCACAGGGGGCGGTCACAGATACGCAGTATTTT
CDR3 protein: CASSPQGAVTDTQYF

V gene: TRBV27
D gene: -
J gene: TRBJ2-7
clone size: few
CDR3 DNA: TGTGCCAGCAGTTTAGAGGGGGTAGATTACGAGCAGTACTTC
CDR3 protein: CASSLEGVDYEQYF

V gene: TRBV2
D gene: -
J gene: TRBJ1-2
clone size: -
CDR3 DNA: TGTGCCAGCAGTGAAGAGTTTGGAGCTCGTGGCTACACCTTC
CDR3 protein: CASSEEFGARGYTF

V gene: TRBV9
D gene: -
J gene: TRBJ1-1
clone size: -
CDR3 DNA: TGTGCCAGCAGCCCCAGGAGGGAGCGGGCTGAAGCTTTCTTT
CDR3 protein: CASSPRRERAEAFF

V gene: TRBV2
D gene: -
J gene: TRBJ1-5
clone size: -
CDR3 DNA: TGTGCCAGCAAACAGTATAGCAATCAGCCCCAGCATTTT
CDR3 protein: CASKQYSNQPQHF

V gene: TRBV18
D gene: -
J gene: TRBJ1-4
clone size: -
CDR3 DNA: TGTGCCAGCTTTCGAGGTGTGAAAGAAAAACTGTTTTTT
CDR3 protein: CASFRGVKEKLFF

V gene: TRBV28
D gene: TRBD1
J gene: TRBJ1-2
clone size: -
CDR3 DNA: TGTGCCAGCAGTCTGGGACAGAACTATGGCTACACCTTC
CDR3 protein: CASSLGQNYGYTF

V gene: TRBV5-8
D gene: -
J gene: TRBJ1-1
clone size: -
CDR3 DNA: TGTGCCAGCAGCTTGATAAGTTTCAGCACTGAAGCTTTCTTT
CDR3 protein: CASSLISFSTEAFF

V gene: TRBV2
D gene: TRBD2
J gene: TRBJ2-7
clone size: -
CDR3 DNA: TGTGCCAGCAAGAAAATAGCGGGGACGGCGTACGAGCAGTACTTC
CDR3 protein: CASKKIAGTAYEQYF

V gene: TRBV11-2
D gene: -
J gene: TRBJ2-7
clone size: -
CDR3 DNA: TGTGCCAGCAGCTTAGCTTTTAACTACGAGCAGTACTTC
CDR3 protein: CASSLAFNYEQYF

V gene: TRBV5-1
D gene: TRBD2
J gene: TRBJ2-3
clone size: -
CDR3 DNA: TGCGCCAGCAGCCAGCGGGAGGTACTAGATACGCAGTATTTT
CDR3 protein: CASSQREVLDTQYF

V gene: TRBV19
D gene: TRBD2
J gene: TRBJ2-1
clone size: -
CDR3 DNA: TGTGCCAGTAGTACGCGGGGGGCGCACTACAATGAGCAGTTCTTC
CDR3 protein: CASSTRGAHYNEQFF

V gene: TRBV4-1
D gene: -
J gene: TRBJ1-1
clone size: -
CDR3 DNA: TGCGCCAGCAGCCAGGGCCAGCCCCTCAACACTGAAGCTTTCTTT
CDR3 protein: CASSQGQPLNTEAFF

V gene: TRBV25-1
D gene: TRBD2
J gene: TRBJ2-1
clone size: -
CDR3 DNA: TGTGCCAGCAGAACGGGGGGGGCCCGGAGTGAGCAGTTCTTC
CDR3 protein: CASRTGGARSEQFF

V gene: TRBV11-3
D gene: -
J gene: TRBJ2-3
clone size: -
CDR3 DNA: TGTGCCAGCAGCTTGGGGCAGAACACAGATACGCAGTATTTT
CDR3 protein: CASSLGQNTDTQYF

V gene: TRBV2
D gene: -
J gene: TRBJ2-1
clone size: -
CDR3 DNA: TGTGCCAGCAGTGAGGCAGCACTAGGTGTGCAGTTCTTC
CDR3 protein: CASSEAALGVQFF

V gene: TRBV15
D gene: -
J gene: TRBJ1-5
clone size: -
CDR3 DNA: TGTGCCACCAGCAGAGATCTAGCGACGGCTAGCAATCAGCCCCAGCATTTT
CDR3 protein: CATSRDLATASNQPQHF